Listed below are T cell receptor beta chains from one sample, sequenced in a study of early T cells in non-severe SARS-CoV-2 infection. A single record per CDR3 protein comes from TCRdb applying MiXCR to the 5' RACE reads. The profile shows some 71,000 distinct CDR3 sequences, roughly 13% of them singletons. The sequenced material came from whole blood. These receptors came from an adult who was a healthcare worker with PCR-confirmed SARS-CoV-2 infection or an uninfected control (not recorded which). The CDR3 runs from the conserved cysteine through the conserved F or W. The D gene is left open where the match is weak. Where a row states a size, it is once, few, many or the class of an expanded clone; other rows omit it.

J gene | clone size | D gene | V gene | CDR3 DNA | CDR3 protein
TRBJ2-1 | - | TRBD1 | TRBV29-1 | TGCAGCGTGGCCACAGGGGGCTCCTACAATGAGCAGTTCTTC | CSVATGGSYNEQFF
TRBJ2-7 | many | - | TRBV5-1 | TGCGCCAGCAGCTTGGGGTTGCCGCCCCGACGCACCTACGAGCAGTACTTC | CASSLGLPPRRTYEQYF
TRBJ2-2 | - | - | TRBV18 | TGTGCCAGCTCACCAAAGGACAGACCCACCGGGGAGCTGTTTTTT | CASSPKDRPTGELFF
TRBJ1-2 | - | TRBD1 | TRBV29-1 | TGCAGCGTTGGAGATGTGCAGGGGGCAGGCAGTGGCTACACCTTC | CSVGDVQGAGSGYTF
TRBJ2-1 | few | - | TRBV6-2/TRBV6-3 | TGTGCCAGCAGTTACTCCGGGGCTAGATCCTACAATGAGCAGTTCTTC | CASSYSGARSYNEQFF
TRBJ1-4 | - | TRBD1 | TRBV29-1 | TGCGTACAACAGGGGCCTAATGAAAAACTGTTTTTT | CVQQGPNEKLFF
TRBJ2-1 | few | - | TRBV9 | TGTGCCAGCAGCGTAGGGGGGGCCGATAATGAGCAGTTCTTC | CASSVGGADNEQFF
TRBJ2-3 | - | - | TRBV7-3 | TGTGCCAGCAGTCAAGTGTCTGGAGCAACAGATACGCAGTATTTT | CASSQVSGATDTQYF
TRBJ2-1 | - | - | TRBV13 | TGTGCCAGCAGCTTATATGGGGACACCCGGAATGAGCAGTTCTTC | CASSLYGDTRNEQFF
TRBJ1-1 | many | - | TRBV11-3 | TGTGCCAGCAGCGACGGGCCTCATGGTGTGGCTTTCTTT | CASSDGPHGVAFF
TRBJ2-1 | - | TRBD1 | TRBV7-9 | TGTGCCAGCAGCTCCCGGGACAGCACCTACAATGAGCAGTTCTTC | CASSSRDSTYNEQFF
TRBJ1-1 | few | - | TRBV4-1 | TGCGCCAGCAGCCAAGTAGGCGCAGGGCGGGACGCTTTCTTT | CASSQVGAGRDAFF
TRBJ1-1 | - | - | TRBV28 | TGTGCCAGCAGTGCGGGGCCTCGGAGAGCTTTCTTT | CASSAGPRRAFF
TRBJ2-2 | - | - | TRBV11-2 | TGTGCCAGCAGCCGGCGGAATGTTCCGGACACCGGGGAGCTGTTTTTT | CASSRRNVPDTGELFF
TRBJ1-1 | many | - | TRBV7-2 | TGTGCCAGCAGCTCCGGCCCGATCCCTCCACCCCCGAACACTGAAGCTTTCTTT | CASSSGPIPPPPNTEAFF
TRBJ2-4 | - | - | TRBV29-1 | TGCAGCGTCACTGCCGCGGCCAAAAACATTCAGTACTTC | CSVTAAAKNIQYF
TRBJ2-1 | - | - | TRBV10-3 | TGTGCCATCGGTGTGGCAGCACATGAGCAGTTCTTC | CAIGVAAHEQFF
TRBJ1-2 | many | TRBD1 | TRBV6-1 | TGTGCCACCGGGACAGGGGGCGCGAACACCTTC | CATGTGGANTF
TRBJ2-3 | few | TRBD1 | TRBV29-1 | TGCAGCGCACGGGGTCTGACAGGGGCAGATACGCAGTATTTT | CSARGLTGADTQYF
TRBJ1-2 | few | - | TRBV4-1 | TGCGCCAGCAGCCAAGAGAGGACGTACCCCTCGGGCTACACCTTC | CASSQERTYPSGYTF
TRBJ2-1 | - | - | TRBV28 | TGTGCCAGCAGTTTTCCCAGCTCCTACAATGAGCAGTTCTTC | CASSFPSSYNEQFF
TRBJ2-2 | few | - | TRBV6-1 | TGTGCCAGCAGTGAGGGTACACAGGGTGACGGCGGGGAGCTGTTTTTT | CASSEGTQGDGGELFF